This paragraph reports one T cell receptor (beta chain). Study processing details: Quantification of nucleated cells was approximated via reference gene primer amplification. Measured with immunoSEQ multiplex PCR; TCRdb has only the in-frame clones, and not every one. Clonal size and the V and J genes are those of that table, whereas D and trimming came from the DNA. The sample includes 150,000 to 200,000 clones, roughly 82% seen only once; the top ten take 12% to 15%. CDR3 length: 12 residues. Trimming took off 2 bases at V and 6 bases at J, with 7 bases between the two ends. Germline loops: CDR1 KGHSH, CDR2 LQKENI. The sample comes from a study of blood T cell repertoires in COVID-19.

The source material was PBMCs or T cells enriched from blood (not recorded which). The sequence was collected from a man in his fifties or sixties who had recovered from COVID-19. J is TRBJ1-1 and V is TRBV18, with D hard to call. The CDR3 here is CASSPDSPEAFF. Here the CDR3 DNA reads TGTGCCAGCTCACCAGACTCCCCTGAAGCTTTCTTT.